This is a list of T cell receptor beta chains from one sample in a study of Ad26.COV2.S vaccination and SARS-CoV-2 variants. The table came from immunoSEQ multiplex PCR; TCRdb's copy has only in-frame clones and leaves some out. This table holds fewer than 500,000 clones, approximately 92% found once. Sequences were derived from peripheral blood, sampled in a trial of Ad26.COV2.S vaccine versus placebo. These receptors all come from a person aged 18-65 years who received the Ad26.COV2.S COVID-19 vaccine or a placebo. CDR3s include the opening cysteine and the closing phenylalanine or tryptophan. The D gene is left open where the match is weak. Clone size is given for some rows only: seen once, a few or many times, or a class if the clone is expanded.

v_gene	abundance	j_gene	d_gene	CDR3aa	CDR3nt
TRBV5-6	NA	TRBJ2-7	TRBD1	CASSLIGTDSLFTYEQYF	TGTGCCAGCAGCCTAATCGGGACAGACTCCCTTTTTACCTACGAGCAGTACTTC
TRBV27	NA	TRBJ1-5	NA	CASSFRGVDQPQHF	TGTGCCAGCAGTTTTCGAGGAGTTGATCAGCCCCAGCATTTT
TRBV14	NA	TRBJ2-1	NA	CASSHLELARGYNEQFF	TGTGCCAGCAGCCATCTGGAATTAGCGAGAGGATACAATGAGCAGTTCTTC
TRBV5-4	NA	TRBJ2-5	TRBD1	CASSRQGAGETQYF	TGTGCCAGCAGCAGACAGGGGGCGGGGGAGACCCAGTACTTC
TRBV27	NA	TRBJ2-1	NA	CASSLTYYNEQFF	TGTGCCAGCAGTTTAACCTATTACAATGAGCAGTTCTTC
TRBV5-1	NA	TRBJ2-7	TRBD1	CASSWGLWGQPSYEQYF	TGCGCCAGCAGCTGGGGGTTGTGGGGACAGCCATCCTACGAGCAGTACTTC
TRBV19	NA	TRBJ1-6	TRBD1	CASTPFPGQGGSPLHF	TGTGCCAGTACCCCTTTCCCGGGACAGGGAGGTTCACCCCTCCACTTT
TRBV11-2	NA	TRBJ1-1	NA	CASSPTTGGTEAFF	TGTGCCAGCAGCCCGACGACAGGTGGAACTGAAGCTTTCTTT
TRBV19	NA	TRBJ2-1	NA	CASSRQAGEQFF	TGTGCCAGTAGTAGGCAAGCTGGTGAGCAGTTCTTC
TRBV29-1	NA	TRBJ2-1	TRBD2	CSVGLAGGPSYNEQFF	TGCAGCGTTGGTCTGGCGGGAGGGCCCTCCTACAATGAGCAGTTCTTC
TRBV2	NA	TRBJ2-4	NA	CASSYRVAKNIQYF	TGTGCCAGCAGTTACAGGGTAGCCAAAAACATTCAGTACTTC
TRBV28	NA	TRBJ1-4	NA	CASSLRLQSNEKLFF	TGTGCCAGCAGTTTAAGGTTACAGTCAAATGAAAAACTGTTTTTT
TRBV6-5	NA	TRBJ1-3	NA	CASSRLGTIYF	TGTGCCAGCAGCCGACTAGGCACCATATATTTT
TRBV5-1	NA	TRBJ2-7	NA	CASSLSWGNQYEQYF	TGCGCCAGCAGCTTATCATGGGGTAACCAATACGAGCAGTACTTC
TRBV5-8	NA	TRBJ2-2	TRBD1	CASSPGTVNTGELFF	TGTGCCAGCAGCCCCGGGACAGTGAACACCGGGGAGCTGTTTTTT
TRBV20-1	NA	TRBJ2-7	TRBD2	CSASDSASGIYEQYF	TGCAGTGCTAGTGATTCCGCTAGCGGGATCTACGAGCAGTACTTC
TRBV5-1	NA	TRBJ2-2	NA	CASSLGQNTGELFF	TGCGCCAGCAGCTTGGGACAGAACACCGGGGAGCTGTTTTTT
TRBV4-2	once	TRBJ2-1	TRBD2	CASSQDTGGPYNEQFF	TGTGCCAGCAGCCAAGATACGGGAGGGCCCTACAATGAGCAGTTCTTC
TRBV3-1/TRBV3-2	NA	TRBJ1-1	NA	CASSQFTGTEAFF	TGTGCCAGCAGCCAATTTACGGGCACTGAAGCTTTCTTT
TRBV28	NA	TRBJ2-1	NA	CASTRQSSYNEQFF	TGTGCCAGCACACGACAGAGCTCCTACAATGAGCAGTTCTTC
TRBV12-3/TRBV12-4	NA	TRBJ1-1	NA	CASSYATEAFF	TGTGCCAGCAGTTACGCCACTGAAGCTTTCTTT
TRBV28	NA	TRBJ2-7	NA	CASRHGTVGYEQYF	TGTGCCAGCAGACACGGGACGGTCGGCTACGAGCAGTACTTC
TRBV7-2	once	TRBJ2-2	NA	CASSLGYGELFF	TGTGCCAGCAGCTTAGGCTACGGGGAGCTGTTTTTT
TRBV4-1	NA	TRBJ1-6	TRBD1	CASSQEGRGNSPLHF	TGCGCCAGCAGCCAAGAAGGCAGGGGGAATTCACCCCTCCACTTT
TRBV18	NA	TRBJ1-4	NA	CASSPGVSNEKLFF	TGTGCCAGCTCACCGGGGGTGTCTAATGAAAAACTGTTTTTT
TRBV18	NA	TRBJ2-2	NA	CASSPPYTGELFF	TGTGCCAGCTCACCACCGTACACCGGGGAGCTGTTTTTT
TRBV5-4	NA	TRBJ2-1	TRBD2	CASSTALGGTSGYNEQFF	TGTGCCAGCAGTACCGCATTGGGGGGGACTAGCGGTTACAATGAGCAGTTCTTC
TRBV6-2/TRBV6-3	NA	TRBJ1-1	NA	CASSYEQGDGNTEAFF	TGTGCCAGCAGTTACGAGCAGGGAGATGGGAACACTGAAGCTTTCTTT
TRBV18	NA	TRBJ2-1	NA	CASSPGVGNEQFF	TGTGCCAGCTCACCAGGAGTGGGGAATGAGCAGTTCTTC
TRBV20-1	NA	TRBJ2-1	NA	CSASTSAGNYNEQFF	TGCAGTGCTAGTACGTCCGCGGGTAATTACAATGAGCAGTTCTTC
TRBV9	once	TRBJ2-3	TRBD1	CASSVVQGATPTDTQYF	TGTGCCAGCAGCGTAGTTCAGGGGGCTACCCCCACAGATACGCAGTATTTT
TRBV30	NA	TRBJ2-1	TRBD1	CAWRTGTGKDEQFF	TGTGCCTGGAGGACCGGGACAGGGAAGGATGAGCAGTTCTTC
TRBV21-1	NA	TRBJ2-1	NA	CASIKGHEQFF	TGTGCCAGCATCAAGGGGCATGAGCAGTTCTTC
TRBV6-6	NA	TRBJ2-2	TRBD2	CASRAGTSENTGELFF	TGTGCCAGCAGGGCCGGGACTAGCGAGAACACCGGGGAGCTGTTTTTT
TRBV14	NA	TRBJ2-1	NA	CASSPRSRTYNEQFF	TGTGCCAGCAGCCCCCGGTCTAGAACCTACAATGAGCAGTTCTTC
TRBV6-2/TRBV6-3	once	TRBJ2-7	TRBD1	CASSQTGTETYEQYF	TGTGCCAGCAGTCAGACCGGGACAGAAACCTACGAGCAGTACTTC
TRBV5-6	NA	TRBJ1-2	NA	CASSPGAPYGYTF	TGTGCCAGCAGCCCAGGGGCACCATATGGCTACACCTTC